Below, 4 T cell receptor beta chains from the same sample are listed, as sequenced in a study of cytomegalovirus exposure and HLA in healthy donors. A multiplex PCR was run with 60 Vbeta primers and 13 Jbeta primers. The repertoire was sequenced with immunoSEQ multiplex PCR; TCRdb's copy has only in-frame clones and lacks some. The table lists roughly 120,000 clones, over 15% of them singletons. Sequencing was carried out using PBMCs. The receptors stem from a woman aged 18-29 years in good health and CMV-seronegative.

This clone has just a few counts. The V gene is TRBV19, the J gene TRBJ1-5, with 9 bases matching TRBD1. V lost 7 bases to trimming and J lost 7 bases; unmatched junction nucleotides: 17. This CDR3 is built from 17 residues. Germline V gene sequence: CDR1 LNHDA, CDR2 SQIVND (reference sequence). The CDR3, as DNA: TGTGCCAGTACTGTAACTCCGCCCGGGACAGGGAGCCAGCCCCAGCATTTT. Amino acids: CASTVTPPGTGSQPQHF.

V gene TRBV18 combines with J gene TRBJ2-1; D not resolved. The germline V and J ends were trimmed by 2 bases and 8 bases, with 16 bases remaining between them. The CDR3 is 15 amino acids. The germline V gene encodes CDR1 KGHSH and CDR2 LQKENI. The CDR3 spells CASSPVAIQTDEQFF. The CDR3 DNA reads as TGTGCCAGCTCACCAGTCGCTATTCAGACTGATGAGCAGTTCTTC.

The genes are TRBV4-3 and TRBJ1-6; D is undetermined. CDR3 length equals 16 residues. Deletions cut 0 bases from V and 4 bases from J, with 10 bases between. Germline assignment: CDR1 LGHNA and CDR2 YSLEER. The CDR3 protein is CASSQDFTDYNSPLHF. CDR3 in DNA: TGCGCCAGCAGCCAAGATTTTACAGATTATAATTCACCCCTCCACTTT.

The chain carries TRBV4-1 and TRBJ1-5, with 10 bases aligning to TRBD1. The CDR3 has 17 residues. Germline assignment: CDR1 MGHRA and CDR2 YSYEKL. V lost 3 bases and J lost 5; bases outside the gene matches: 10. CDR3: CASSHRGGTGEDQPQHF. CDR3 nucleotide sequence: TGCGCCAGCAGCCACCGAGGGGGGACAGGGGAGGATCAGCCCCAGCATTTT.